This T cell receptor beta chain comes out of a study of blood T cell repertoires in COVID-19. Whole-study context: T cells, B-cell-depleted T cells, or PBMCs supplied cDNA or gDNA.

Sequencing was performed with immunoSEQ multiplex PCR; in TCRdb, only in-frame clones are kept and a portion is missing. The sample has over 130,000 clones, around 88% seen once. Trimming cost V 3 bases and J 0 bases, with 28 bases left between them. CDR1 and CDR2 from the germline V gene are SGHRS and YFSETQ. This CDR3 has 20 amino acids. The chain is built from TRBV5-1 and TRBJ2-7, with D perhaps TRBD1 (5 bases). This TCR was recovered from a human donor in a cohort sampled during active COVID-19. Sequences were obtained from peripheral blood. The CDR3 here is CASSWTLGPWGGASSYEQYF. CDR3 sequence (DNA): TGCGCCAGCAGCTGGACCCTGGGGCCTTGGGGCGGTGCGAGCTCCTACGAGCAGTACTTC.